This T cell receptor (beta chain) was sequenced during a study of T cells expressing NK-cell markers. Study background: Each TCR beta repertoire originated in sorted T cells that were CD3+CD56+NKG2C+, CD3+CD56+NKG2C- or CD3+CD56-NKG2C+. General study findings and limits: Once again these clonotypes came out on top in the CD3+CD56-NKG2C+ fraction of several donors.

There are 16 residues in the CDR3. Germline CDR1 SGDLS, CDR2 YYNGEE. TCR beta cDNA was made by 5'RACE template switching with UMIs. TCRdb reprocessed the 5' RACE reads and reports one entry per CDR3 protein, with no DNA. The sample spans 300,000 to 450,000 distinct CDR3 sequences; the ten largest clones claim around 4.9%. Details on this clonotype: Its specificity is not known.

Sequencing used blood T cells: a sorted CD56 or NKG2C T cell subset, CD4+ or CD8+ T cells, or bulk PBMC T cells (not recorded which). The TCR originated in a man aged 18 to 69 in good health. The rearrangement uses TRBV9 and TRBJ2-1; TCRdb returns TRBD1, unconfirmable since there is no DNA. This chain's CDR3 is CASSVEMVGGRNEQFF.